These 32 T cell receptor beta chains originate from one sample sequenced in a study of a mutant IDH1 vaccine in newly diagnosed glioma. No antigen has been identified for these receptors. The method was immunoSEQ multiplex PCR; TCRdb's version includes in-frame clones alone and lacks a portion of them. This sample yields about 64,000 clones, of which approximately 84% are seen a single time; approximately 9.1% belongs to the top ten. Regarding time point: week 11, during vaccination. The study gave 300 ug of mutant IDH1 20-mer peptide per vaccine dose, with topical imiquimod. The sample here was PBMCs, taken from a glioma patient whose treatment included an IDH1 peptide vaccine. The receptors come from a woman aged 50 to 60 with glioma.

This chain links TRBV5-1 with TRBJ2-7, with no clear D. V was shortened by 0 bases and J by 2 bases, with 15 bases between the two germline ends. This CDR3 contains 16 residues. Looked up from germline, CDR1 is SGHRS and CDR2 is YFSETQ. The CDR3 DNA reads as TGCGCCAGCAGCTTGGGAGGAAATCTTGAGGCCTACGAGCAGTACTTC. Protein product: CASSLGGNLEAYEQYF.

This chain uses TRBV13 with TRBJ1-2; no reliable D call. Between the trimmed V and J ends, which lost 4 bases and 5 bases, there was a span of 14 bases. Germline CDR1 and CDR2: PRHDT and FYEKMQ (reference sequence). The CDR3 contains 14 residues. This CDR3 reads CASSSRTGGYGYTF. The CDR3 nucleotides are TGTGCCAGCAGCTCTAGGACGGGCGGGTATGGCTACACCTTC.

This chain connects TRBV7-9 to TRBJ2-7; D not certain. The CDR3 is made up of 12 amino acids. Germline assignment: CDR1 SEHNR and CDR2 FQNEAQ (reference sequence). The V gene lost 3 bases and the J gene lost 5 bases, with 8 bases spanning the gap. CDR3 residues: CASSFGPDEQYF. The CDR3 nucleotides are TGTGCCAGCAGCTTTGGGCCGGACGAGCAGTACTTC.

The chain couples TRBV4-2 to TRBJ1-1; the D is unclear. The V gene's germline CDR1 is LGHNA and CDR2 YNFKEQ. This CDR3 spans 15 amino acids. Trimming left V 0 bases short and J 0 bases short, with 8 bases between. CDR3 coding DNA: TGTGCCAGCAGCCAAGAAGCGTGGATGAACACTGAAGCTTTCTTT. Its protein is CASSQEAWMNTEAFF.

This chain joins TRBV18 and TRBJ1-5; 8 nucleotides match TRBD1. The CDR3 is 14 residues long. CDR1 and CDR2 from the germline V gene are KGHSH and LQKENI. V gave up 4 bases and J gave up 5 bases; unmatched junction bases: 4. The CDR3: CASSRQGADQPQHF. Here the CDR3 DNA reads TGTGCCAGCTCACGGCAGGGGGCTGATCAGCCCCAGCATTTT.

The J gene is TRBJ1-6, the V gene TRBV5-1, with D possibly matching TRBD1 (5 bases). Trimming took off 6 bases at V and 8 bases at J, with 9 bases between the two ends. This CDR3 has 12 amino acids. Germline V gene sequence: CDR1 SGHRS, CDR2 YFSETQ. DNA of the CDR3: TGCGCCAGCAAAGGGGCTGATTCACCCCTCCACTTT. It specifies CASKGADSPLHF.

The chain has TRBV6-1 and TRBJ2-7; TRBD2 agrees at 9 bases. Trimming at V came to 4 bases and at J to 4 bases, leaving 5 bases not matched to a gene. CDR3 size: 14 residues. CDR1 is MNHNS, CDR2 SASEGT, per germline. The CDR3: CASSAAGGPYEQYF. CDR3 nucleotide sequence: TGTGCCAGCAGTGCGGCGGGGGGGCCTTACGAGCAGTACTTC.

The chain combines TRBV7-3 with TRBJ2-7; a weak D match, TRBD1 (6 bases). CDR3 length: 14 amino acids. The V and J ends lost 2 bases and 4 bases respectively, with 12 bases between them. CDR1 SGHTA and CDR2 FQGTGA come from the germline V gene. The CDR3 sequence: CASSLGGSGYEQYF. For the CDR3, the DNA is TGTGCCAGCAGCTTAGGGGGCAGCGGATACGAGCAGTACTTC.

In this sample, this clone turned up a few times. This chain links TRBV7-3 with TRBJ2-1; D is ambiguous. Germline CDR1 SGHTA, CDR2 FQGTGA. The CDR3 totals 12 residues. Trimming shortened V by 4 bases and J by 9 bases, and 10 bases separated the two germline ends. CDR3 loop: CASSSASREQFF. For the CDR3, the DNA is TGTGCCAGCAGCTCCGCGAGCCGTGAGCAGTTCTTC.

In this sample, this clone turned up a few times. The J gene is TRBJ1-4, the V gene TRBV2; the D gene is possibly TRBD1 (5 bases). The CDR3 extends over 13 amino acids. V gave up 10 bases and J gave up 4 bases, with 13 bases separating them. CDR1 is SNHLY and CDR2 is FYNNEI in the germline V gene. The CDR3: CATTRQNNEKLFF. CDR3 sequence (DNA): TGTGCCACGACTCGACAGAATAATGAAAAACTGTTTTTT.

CDR3 protein: CASEGIWTDQETQYF. CDR3 coding DNA: TGTGCCAGCGAGGGGATTTGGACAGACCAAGAGACCCAGTACTTC. The rearrangement joins TRBV2 to TRBJ2-5, with D possibly TRBD1 on 6 matching bases. Germline V lookup: CDR1 SNHLY, CDR2 FYNNEI. The CDR3 contains 15 residues. V lost 8 bases, J lost 0 bases, and 16 bases lay in between.

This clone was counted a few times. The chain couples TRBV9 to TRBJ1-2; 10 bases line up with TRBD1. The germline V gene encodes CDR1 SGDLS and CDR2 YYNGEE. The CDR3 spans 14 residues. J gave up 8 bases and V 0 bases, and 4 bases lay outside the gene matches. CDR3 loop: CASSVGGTGDGYTF. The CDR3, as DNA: TGTGCCAGCAGCGTAGGTGGGACAGGGGACGGCTACACCTTC.

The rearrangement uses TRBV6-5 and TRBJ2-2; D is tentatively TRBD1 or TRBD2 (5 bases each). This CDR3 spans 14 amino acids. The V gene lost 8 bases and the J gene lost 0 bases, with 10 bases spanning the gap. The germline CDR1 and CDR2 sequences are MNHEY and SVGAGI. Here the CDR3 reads CASRDVTNTGELFF. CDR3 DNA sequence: TGTGCCAGCCGGGACGTGACGAACACCGGGGAGCTGTTTTTT.

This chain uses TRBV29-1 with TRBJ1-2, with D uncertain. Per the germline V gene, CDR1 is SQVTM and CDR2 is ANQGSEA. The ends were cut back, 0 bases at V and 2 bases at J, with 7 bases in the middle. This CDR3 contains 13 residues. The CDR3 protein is CSVEEDGNYGYTF. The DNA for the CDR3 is TGCAGCGTTGAAGAGGACGGGAACTATGGCTACACCTTC.

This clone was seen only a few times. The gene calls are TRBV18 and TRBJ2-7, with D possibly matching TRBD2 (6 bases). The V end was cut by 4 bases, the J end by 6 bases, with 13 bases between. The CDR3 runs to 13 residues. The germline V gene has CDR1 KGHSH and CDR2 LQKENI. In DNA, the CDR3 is TGTGCCAGCTCACTAACCAACGGGGGCGAGCAGTACTTC. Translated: CASSLTNGGEQYF.

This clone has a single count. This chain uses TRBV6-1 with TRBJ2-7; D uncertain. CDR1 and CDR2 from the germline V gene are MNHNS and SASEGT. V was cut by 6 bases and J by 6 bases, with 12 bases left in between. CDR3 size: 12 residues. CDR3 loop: CASRDRTFEQYF. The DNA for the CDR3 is TGTGCCAGCAGGGACCGTACCTTCGAGCAGTACTTC.

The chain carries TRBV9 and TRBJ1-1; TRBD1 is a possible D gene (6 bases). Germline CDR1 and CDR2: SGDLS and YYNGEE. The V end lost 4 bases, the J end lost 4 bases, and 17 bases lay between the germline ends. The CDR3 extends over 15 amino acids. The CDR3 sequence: CASSPQNRASTEAFF. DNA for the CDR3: TGTGCCAGCAGCCCACAAAACAGGGCGAGCACTGAAGCTTTCTTT.

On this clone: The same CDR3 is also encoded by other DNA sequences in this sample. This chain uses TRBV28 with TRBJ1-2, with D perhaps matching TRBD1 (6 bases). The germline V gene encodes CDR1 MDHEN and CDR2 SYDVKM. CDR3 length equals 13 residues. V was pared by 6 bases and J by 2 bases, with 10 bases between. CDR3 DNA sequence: TGTGCCAGCAGCCTGACAGGAAACTATGGCTACACCTTC. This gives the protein CASSLTGNYGYTF.

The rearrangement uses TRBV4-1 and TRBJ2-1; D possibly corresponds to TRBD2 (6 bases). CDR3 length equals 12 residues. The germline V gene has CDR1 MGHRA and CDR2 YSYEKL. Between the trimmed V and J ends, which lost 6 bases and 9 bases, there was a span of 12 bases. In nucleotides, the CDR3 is TGCGCCAGCAGTGTAGTTAGCGGTGAGCAGTTCTTC. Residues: CASSVVSGEQFF.

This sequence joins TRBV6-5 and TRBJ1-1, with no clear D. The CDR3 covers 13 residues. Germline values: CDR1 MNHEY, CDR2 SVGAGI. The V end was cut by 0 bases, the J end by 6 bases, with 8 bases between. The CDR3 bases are TGTGCCAGCAGTTACTCGATCAGGTCTGAAGCTTTCTTT. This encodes CASSYSIRSEAFF.

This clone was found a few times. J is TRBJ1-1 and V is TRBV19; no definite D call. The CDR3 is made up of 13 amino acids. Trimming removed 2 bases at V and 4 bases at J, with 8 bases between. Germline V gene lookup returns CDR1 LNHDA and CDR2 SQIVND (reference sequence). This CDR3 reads CASSITQRTEAFF. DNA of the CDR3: TGTGCCAGTAGTATAACACAGCGCACTGAAGCTTTCTTT.

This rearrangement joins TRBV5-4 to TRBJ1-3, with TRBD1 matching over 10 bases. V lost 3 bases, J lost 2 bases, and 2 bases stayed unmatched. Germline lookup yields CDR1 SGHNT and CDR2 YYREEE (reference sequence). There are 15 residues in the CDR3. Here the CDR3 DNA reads TGTGCCAGCAGCTCCGGGACAGGGGCTGGAAACACCATATATTTT. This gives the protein CASSSGTGAGNTIYF.

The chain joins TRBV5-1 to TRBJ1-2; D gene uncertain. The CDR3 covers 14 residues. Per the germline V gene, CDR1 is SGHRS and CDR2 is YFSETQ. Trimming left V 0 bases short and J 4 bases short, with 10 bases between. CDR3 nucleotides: TGCGCCAGCAGCTTGGGAACAGACGTCTATGGCTACACCTTC. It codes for CASSLGTDVYGYTF.

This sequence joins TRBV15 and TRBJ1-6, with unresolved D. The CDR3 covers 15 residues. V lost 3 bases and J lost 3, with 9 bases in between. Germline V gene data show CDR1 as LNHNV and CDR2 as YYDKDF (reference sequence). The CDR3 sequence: CATSSDIDYNSPLHF. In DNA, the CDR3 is TGTGCCACCAGCAGCGACATCGACTATAATTCACCCCTCCACTTT.

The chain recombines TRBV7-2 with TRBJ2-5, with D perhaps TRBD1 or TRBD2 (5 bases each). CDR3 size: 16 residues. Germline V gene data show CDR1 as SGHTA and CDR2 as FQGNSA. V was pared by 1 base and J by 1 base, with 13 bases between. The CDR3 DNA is TGTGCCAGCAGCTTAGAAGATCGGGGCCCCCAAGAGACCCAGTACTTC. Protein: CASSLEDRGPQETQYF.

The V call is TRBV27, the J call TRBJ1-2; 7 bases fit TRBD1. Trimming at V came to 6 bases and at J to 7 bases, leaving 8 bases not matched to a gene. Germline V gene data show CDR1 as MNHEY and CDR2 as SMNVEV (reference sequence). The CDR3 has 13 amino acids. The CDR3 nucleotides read TGTGCCAGCAGCCATGACAGGGCAAGTGGCTACACCTTC. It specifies CASSHDRASGYTF.

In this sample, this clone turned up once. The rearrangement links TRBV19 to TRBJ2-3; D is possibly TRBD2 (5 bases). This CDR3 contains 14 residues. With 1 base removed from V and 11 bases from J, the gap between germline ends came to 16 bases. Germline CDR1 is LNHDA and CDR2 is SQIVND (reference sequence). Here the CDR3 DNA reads TGTGCCAGTAGTATAGTAGAGGCGCGCGAGGGGCAGTATTTT. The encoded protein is CASSIVEAREGQYF.

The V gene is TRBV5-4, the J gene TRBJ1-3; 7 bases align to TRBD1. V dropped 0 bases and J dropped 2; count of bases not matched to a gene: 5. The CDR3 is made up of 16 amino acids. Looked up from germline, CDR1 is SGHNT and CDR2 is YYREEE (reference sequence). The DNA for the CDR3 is TGTGCCAGCAGCTTGGGTATAGGGACAGCTGGAAACACCATATATTTT. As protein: CASSLGIGTAGNTIYF.

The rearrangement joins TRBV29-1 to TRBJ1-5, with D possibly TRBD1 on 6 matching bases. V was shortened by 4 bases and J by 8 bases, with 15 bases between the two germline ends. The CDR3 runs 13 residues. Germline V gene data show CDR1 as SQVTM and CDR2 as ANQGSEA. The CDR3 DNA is TGCAGCGTTGGTTACAGGGCGAGTGAGCCCCAGCATTTT. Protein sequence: CSVGYRASEPQHF.

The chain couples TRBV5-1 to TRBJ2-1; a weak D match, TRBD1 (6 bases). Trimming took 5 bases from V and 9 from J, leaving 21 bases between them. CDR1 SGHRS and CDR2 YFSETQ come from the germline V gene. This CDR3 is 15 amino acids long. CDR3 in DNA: TGCGCCAGCAGAAGCGCGACAGGCCTCGATGGTGAGCAGTTCTTC. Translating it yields CASRSATGLDGEQFF. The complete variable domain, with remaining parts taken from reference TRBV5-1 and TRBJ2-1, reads KAGVTQTPRYLIKTRGQQVTLSCSPISGHRSVSWYQQTPGQGLQFLFEYFSETQRNKGNFPGRFSGRQFSNSRSEMNVSTLELGDSALYLCASRSATGLDGEQFFGPGTRLTVL.

The CDR3 spells CASSLKGRGYTF. The CDR3 region has the DNA TGTGCCAGCAGCTTAAAGGGTCGGGGCTACACCTTC. V is TRBV11-1 and J is TRBJ1-2; D is ambiguous. Trimming shortened V by 2 bases and J by 8 bases, and 9 bases separated the two germline ends. The germline CDR1 and CDR2 sequences are SGHAT and FQDESV (reference sequence). This CDR3 region has 12 residues.

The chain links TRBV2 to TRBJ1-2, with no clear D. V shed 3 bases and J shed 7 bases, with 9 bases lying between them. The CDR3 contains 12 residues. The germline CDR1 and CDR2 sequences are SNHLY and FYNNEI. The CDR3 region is CASSERRFGYTF. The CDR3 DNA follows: TGTGCCAGCAGTGAGCGGAGGTTTGGCTACACCTTC.